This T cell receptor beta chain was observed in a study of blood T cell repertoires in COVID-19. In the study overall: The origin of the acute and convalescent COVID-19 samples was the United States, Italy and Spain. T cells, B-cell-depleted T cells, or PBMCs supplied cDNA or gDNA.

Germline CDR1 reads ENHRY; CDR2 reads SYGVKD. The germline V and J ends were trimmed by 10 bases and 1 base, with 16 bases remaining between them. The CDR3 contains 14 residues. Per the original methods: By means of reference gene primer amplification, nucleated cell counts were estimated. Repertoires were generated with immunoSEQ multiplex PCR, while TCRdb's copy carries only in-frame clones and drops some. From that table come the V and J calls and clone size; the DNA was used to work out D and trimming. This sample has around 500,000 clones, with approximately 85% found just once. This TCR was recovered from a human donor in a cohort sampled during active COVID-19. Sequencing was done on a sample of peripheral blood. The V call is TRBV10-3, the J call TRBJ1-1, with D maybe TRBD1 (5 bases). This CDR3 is CATGRGTENTEAFF. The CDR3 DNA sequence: TGTGCCACAGGGCGGGGGACGGAGAACACTGAAGCTTTCTTT.